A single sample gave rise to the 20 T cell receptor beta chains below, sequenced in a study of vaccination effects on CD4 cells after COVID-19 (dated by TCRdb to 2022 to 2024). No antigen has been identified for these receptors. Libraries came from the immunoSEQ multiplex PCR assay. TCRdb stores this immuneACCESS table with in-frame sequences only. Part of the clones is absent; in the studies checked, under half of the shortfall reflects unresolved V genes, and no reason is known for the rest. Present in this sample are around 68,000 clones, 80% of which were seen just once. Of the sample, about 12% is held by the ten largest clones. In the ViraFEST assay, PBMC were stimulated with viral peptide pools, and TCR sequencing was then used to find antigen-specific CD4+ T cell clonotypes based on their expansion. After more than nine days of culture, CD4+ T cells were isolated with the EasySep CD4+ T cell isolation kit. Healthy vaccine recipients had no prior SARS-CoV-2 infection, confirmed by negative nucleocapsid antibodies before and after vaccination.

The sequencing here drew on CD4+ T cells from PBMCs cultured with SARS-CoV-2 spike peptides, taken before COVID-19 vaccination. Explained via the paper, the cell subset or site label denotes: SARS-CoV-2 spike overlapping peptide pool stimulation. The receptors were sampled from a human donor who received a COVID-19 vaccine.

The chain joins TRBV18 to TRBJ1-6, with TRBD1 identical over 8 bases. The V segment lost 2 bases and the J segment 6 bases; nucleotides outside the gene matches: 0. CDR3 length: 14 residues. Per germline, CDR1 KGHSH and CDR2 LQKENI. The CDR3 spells CASSPDRGNSPLHF. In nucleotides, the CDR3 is TGTGCCAGCTCACCAGACAGGGGTAATTCACCCCTCCACTTT. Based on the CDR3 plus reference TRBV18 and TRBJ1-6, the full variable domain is NAGVMQNPRHLVRRRGQEARLRCSPMKGHSHVYWYRQLPEEGLKFMVYLQKENIIDESGMPKERFSAEFPKEGPSILRIQQVVRGDSAAYFCASSPDRGNSPLHFGNGTRLTVT.

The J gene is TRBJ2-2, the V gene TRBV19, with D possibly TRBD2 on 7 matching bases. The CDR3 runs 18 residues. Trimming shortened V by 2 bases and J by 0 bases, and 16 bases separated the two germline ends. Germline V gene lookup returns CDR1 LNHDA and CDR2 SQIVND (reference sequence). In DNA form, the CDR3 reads TGTGCCAGTAGTATAAAGGGGGGGGGTTTCGCGAACACCGGGGAGCTGTTTTTT. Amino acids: CASSIKGGGFANTGELFF.

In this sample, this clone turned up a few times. This CDR3 is CASSFGGRKSPLHF. Written as DNA, the CDR3 is TGTGCCAGCAGCTTCGGGGGGCGAAAGTCACCCCTCCACTTT. The rearrangement links TRBV11-2 to TRBJ1-6, with D maybe TRBD1 (6 bases). The V end was cut by 3 bases, the J end by 10 bases, with 13 bases between. The CDR3 contains 14 residues. Germline lookup yields CDR1 SGHAT and CDR2 FQNNGV.

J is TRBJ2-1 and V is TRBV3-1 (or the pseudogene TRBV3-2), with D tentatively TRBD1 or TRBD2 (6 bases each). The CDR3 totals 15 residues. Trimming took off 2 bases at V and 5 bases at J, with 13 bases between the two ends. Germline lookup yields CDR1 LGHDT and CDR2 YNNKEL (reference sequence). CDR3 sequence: CASSQRGATNNEQFF. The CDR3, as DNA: TGTGCCAGCAGCCAAAGGGGGGCTACAAACAATGAGCAGTTCTTC.

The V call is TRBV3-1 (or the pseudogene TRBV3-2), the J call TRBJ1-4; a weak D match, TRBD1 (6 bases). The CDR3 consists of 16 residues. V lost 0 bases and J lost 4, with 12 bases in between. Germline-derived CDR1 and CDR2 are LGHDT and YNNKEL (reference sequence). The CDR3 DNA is TGTGCCAGCAGCCAAGAGCAGGGGACCCGTAATGAAAAACTGTTTTTT. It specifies CASSQEQGTRNEKLFF.

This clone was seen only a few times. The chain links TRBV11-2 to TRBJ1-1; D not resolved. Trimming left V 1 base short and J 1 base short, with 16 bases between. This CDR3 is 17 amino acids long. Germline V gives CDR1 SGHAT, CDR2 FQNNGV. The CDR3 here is CASSLGLIVSGNTEAFF. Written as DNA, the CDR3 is TGTGCCAGCAGCTTAGGATTAATAGTGTCTGGGAACACTGAAGCTTTCTTT. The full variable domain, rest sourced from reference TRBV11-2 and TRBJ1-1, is EAGVAQSPRYKIIEKRQSVAFWCNPISGHATLYWYQQILGQGPKLLIQFQNNGVVDDSQLPKDRFSAERLKGVDSTLKIQPAKLEDSAVYLCASSLGLIVSGNTEAFFGQGTRLTVV.

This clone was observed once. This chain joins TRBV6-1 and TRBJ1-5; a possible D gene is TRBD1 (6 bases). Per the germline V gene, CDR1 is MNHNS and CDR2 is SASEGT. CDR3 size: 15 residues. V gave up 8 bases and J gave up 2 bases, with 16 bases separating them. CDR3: CASCRGAEGNQPQHF. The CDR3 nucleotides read TGTGCCAGCTGCCGGGGGGCTGAGGGCAATCAGCCCCAGCATTTT.

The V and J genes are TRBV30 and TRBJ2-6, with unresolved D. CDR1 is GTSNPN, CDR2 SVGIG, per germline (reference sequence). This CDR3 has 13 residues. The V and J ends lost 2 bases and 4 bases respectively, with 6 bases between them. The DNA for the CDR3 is TGTGCCTGGAGTAATTCAGGGGCCAACGTCCTGACTTTC. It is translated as CAWSNSGANVLTF.

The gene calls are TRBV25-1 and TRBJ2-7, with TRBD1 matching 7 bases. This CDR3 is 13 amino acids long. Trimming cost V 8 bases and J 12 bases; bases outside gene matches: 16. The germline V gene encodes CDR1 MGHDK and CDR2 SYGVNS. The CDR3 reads CASGVTGAHYLYV. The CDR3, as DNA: TGTGCCAGCGGAGTAACAGGGGCCCATTATCTGTACGTC.

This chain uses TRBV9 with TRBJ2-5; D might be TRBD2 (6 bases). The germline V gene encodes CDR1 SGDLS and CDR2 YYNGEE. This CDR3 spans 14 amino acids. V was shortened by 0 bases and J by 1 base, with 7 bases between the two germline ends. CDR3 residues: CASSVGGLQETQYF. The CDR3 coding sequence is TGTGCCAGCAGCGTAGGGGGACTCCAAGAGACCCAGTACTTC.

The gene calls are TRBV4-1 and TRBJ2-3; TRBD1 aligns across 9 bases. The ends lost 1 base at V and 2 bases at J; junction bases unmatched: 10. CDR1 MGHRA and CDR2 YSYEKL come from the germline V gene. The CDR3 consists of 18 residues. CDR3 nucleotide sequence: TGCGCCAGCAGCCAAGTCGCCAACCGGGACAGGGCCACAGATACGCAGTATTTT. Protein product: CASSQVANRDRATDTQYF.

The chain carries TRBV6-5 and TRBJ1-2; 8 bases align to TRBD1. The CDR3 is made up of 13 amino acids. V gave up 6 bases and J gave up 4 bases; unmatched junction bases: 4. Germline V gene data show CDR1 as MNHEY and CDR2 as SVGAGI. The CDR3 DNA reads TGTGCCAGCAGCGGACAGGGTTTCTATGGCTACACCTTC. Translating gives CASSGQGFYGYTF.

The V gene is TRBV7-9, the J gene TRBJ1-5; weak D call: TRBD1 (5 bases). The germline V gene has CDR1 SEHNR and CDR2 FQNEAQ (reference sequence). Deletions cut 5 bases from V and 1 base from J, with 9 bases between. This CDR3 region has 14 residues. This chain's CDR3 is CASSPQGSNQPQHF. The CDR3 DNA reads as TGTGCCAGCAGCCCTCAGGGAAGCAATCAGCCCCAGCATTTT.

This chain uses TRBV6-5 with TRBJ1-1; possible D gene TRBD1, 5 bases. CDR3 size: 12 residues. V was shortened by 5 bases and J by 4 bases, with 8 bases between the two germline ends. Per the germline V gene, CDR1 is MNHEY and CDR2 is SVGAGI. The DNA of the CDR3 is TGTGCCAGCAGTACGGGACGCACTGAAGCTTTCTTT. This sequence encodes CASSTGRTEAFF.

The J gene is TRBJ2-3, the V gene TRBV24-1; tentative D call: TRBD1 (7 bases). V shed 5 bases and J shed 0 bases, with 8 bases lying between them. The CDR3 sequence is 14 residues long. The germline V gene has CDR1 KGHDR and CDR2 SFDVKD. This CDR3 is CATSAGGSTDTQYF. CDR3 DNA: TGTGCCACCAGTGCAGGGGGGAGCACAGATACGCAGTATTTT.

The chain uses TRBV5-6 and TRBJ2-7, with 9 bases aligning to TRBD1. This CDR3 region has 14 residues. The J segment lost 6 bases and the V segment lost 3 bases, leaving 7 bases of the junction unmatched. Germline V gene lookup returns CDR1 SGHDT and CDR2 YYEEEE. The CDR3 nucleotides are TGTGCCAGCAGCTCGCTGGACAGGGGAGGCGAGCAGTACGTC. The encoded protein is CASSSLDRGGEQYV.

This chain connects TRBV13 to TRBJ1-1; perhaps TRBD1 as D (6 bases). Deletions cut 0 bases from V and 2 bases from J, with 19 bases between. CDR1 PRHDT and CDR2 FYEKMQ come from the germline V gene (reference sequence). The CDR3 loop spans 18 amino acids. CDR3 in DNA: TGTGCCAGCAGCTTAGGCCTTACGGGGTTCAGGGGAAACACTGAAGCTTTCTTT. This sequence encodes CASSLGLTGFRGNTEAFF.

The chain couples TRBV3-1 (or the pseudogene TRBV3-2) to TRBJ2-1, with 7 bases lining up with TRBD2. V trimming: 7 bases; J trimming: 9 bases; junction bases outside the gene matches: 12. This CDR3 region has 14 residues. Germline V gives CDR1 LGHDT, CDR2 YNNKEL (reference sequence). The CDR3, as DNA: TGTGCCAGCACCGAAATCTGGGGGAGGGGTGAGCAGTTCTTC. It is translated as CASTEIWGRGEQFF.

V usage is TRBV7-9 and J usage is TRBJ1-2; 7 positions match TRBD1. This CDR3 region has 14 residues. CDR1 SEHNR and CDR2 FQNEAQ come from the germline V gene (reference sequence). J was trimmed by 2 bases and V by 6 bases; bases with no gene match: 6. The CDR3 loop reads CASRRDSGNYGYTF. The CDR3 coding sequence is TGTGCCAGCAGGCGGGACAGTGGGAACTATGGCTACACCTTC.

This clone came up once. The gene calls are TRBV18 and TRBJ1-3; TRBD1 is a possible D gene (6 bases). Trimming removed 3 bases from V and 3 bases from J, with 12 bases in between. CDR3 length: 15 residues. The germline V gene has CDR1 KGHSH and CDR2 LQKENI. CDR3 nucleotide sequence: TGTGCCAGCTCACCTACAAACAGGGATGGAAACACCATATATTTT. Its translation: CASSPTNRDGNTIYF. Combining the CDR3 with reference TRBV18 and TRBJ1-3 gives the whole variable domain NAGVMQNPRHLVRRRGQEARLRCSPMKGHSHVYWYRQLPEEGLKFMVYLQKENIIDESGMPKERFSAEFPKEGPSILRIQQVVRGDSAAYFCASSPTNRDGNTIYFGEGSWLTVV.